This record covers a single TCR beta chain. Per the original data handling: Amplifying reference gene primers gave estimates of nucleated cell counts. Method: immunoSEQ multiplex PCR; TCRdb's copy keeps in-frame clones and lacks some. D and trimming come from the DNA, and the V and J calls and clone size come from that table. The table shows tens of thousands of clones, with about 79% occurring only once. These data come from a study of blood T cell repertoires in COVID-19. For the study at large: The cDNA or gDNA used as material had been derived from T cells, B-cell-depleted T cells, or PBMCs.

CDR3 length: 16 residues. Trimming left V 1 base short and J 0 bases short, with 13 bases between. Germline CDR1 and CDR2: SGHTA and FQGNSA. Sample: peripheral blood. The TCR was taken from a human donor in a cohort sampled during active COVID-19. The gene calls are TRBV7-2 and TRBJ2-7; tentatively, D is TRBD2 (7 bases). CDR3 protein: CASSLGGGGPSYEQYF. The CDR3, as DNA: TGTGCCAGCAGCTTAGGGGGGGGCGGGCCCTCCTACGAGCAGTACTTC. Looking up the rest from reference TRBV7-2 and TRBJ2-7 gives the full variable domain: GAGVSQSPSNKVTEKGKDVELRCDPISGHTALYWYRQSLGQGLEFLIYFQGNSAPDKSGLPSDRFSAERTGGSVSTLTIQRTQQEDSAVYLCASSLGGGGPSYEQYFGPGTRLTVT.